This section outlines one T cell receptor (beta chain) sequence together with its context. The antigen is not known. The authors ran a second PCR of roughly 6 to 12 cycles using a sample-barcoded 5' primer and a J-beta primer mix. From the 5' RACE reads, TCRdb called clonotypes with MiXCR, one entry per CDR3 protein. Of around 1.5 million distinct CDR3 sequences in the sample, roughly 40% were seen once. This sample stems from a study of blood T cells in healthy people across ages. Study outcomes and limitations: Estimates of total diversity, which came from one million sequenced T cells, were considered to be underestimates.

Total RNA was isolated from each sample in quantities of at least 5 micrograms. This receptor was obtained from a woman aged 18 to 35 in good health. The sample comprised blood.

CDR3: CSEKNGTFNNEQFF. Written as DNA, the CDR3 is TGCAGCGAGAAGAACGGGACTTTCAACAATGAGCAGTTCTTC. The V call is TRBV29-1, the J call TRBJ2-1; tentative D call: TRBD2 (6 bases). The CDR3 sequence is 14 residues long. The V gene's germline CDR1 is SQVTM and CDR2 ANQGSEA. V was pared by 7 bases and J by 5 bases, with 18 bases between.